The T cell receptor beta chain described here comes from a study of cytomegalovirus exposure and HLA in healthy donors. The length of the CDR3 is 17 residues. CDR1 is SGDLS and CDR2 is YYNGEE in the germline V gene. V was cut by 3 bases and J by 5 bases, with 21 bases left in between. The PCR contained 60 Vbeta and 13 Jbeta primers. Sequencing used immunoSEQ multiplex PCR; TCRdb keeps in-frame clones, though not all of them. The sample lists some 200,000 clones, less than 85% occurring once. Sample: PBMCs. The rearrangement uses TRBV9 and TRBJ2-1; D might be TRBD1 (6 bases). This TCR was sampled from a girl aged 2 to 10 in good health and CMV-seronegative. This CDR3 is CASSARGTPNKDNEQFF. DNA for the CDR3: TGTGCCAGCAGCGCCCGAGGGACACCCAATAAAGACAATGAGCAGTTCTTC.